Shown below are 2 T cell receptor beta chains from a single sample sequenced in a study of T cell responses to AZD1222 COVID-19 vaccine. TCRdb keeps only in-frame clones here, not all; method: immunoSEQ multiplex PCR. Found here are over 150,000 clones, more than 75% of them singletons; the top ten hold approximately 17%. The source was peripheral blood, collected on day 0 of AZD1222 vaccination. These receptors all stem from an adult in good health.

The chain recombines TRBV19 with TRBJ1-5, with 8 bases matching TRBD1. The germline gives CDR1 LNHDA, CDR2 SQIVND (reference sequence). The CDR3 is 14 residues long. V shed 7 bases, J shed 4 bases, and the junction held 6 bases outside the gene matches. CDR3 sequence reads: CASTGGAGNQPQHF. DNA for the CDR3: TGTGCCAGTACAGGGGGCGCGGGGAATCAGCCCCAGCATTTT.

V is TRBV5-1 and J is TRBJ2-7, with unresolved D. Trimming took off 2 bases at V and 3 bases at J, with 9 bases between the two ends. The CDR3 has 13 amino acids. Germline V gives CDR1 SGHRS, CDR2 YFSETQ. CDR3 residues: CASSFGRGYEQYF. Here the CDR3 DNA reads TGCGCCAGCAGCTTTGGACGAGGCTACGAGCAGTACTTC. Variable domain in full (rest from reference TRBV5-1 and TRBJ2-7): KAGVTQTPRYLIKTRGQQVTLSCSPISGHRSVSWYQQTPGQGLQFLFEYFSETQRNKGNFPGRFSGRQFSNSRSEMNVSTLELGDSALYLCASSFGRGYEQYFGPGTRLTVT.